These 22 T cell receptor beta chains came from one sample sequenced in a study of Ad26.COV2.S vaccination and SARS-CoV-2 variants (dated by TCRdb to the early 2020s). According to the study, the label for this sample's treatment or condition signals: approximately 18 received Ad26.COV2.S at low or high dose, single or two shots; 5 received placebo; per-sample allocation not given. Repertoires of vaccine and placebo recipients were sequenced from samples taken on day 63 after the first injection. The method behind the library was the immunoSEQ multiplex PCR assay. TCRdb took this table from immuneACCESS and kept in-frame rearrangements with V and J called. Such tables lack part of the clones; where checked against another copy, unresolved V genes explain under half of the gap, and the rest is unexplained. This sample lists about 350,000 clones; 80% to 90% were detected once. The ten biggest clones cover roughly 10% of the sample.

The sequenced sample was peripheral blood, obtained in a trial of Ad26.COV2.S vaccine versus placebo. Source of these receptors: a person between 18 and 59 years old who received the Ad26.COV2.S COVID-19 vaccine or a placebo.

This clone has more than one count but fewer than ten. The gene calls are TRBV5-6 and TRBJ2-5, with 15 bases aligning to TRBD2. J gave up 5 bases and V 4 bases, and 9 bases lay outside the gene matches. The CDR3 length is 17 residues. Germline CDR1 SGHDT, CDR2 YYEEEE. The CDR3 here is CASSTRTSGRAWETQYF. Written as DNA, the CDR3 is TGTGCCAGCAGCACCAGGACTAGCGGGAGGGCCTGGGAGACCCAGTACTTC.

This sequence joins TRBV7-2 and TRBJ2-3; 7 bases align to TRBD2. Germline loops: CDR1 SGHTA, CDR2 FQGNSA. The V gene end was trimmed by 2 bases and the J gene end by 0 bases; junction bases not matched to a gene: 5. The CDR3 is 16 residues long. CDR3 sequence (DNA): TGTGCCAGCAGCTTACCGCCGACTAGCAGCACAGATACGCAGTATTTT. This codes for CASSLPPTSSTDTQYF.

This chain joins TRBV25-1 and TRBJ2-3, with TRBD2 identical over 10 bases. The V segment lost 3 bases and the J segment 2 bases; nucleotides outside the gene matches: 2. CDR3 length: 15 amino acids. CDR1 is MGHDK, CDR2 SYGVNS, per germline. The CDR3 spells CASSDTSGNTDTQYF. In DNA, the CDR3 is TGTGCCAGCAGTGATACTAGCGGGAACACAGATACGCAGTATTTT.

V usage is TRBV25-1 and J usage is TRBJ2-2, with a tentative D call TRBD1 (6 bases). This CDR3 has 16 amino acids. Trimming pared 6 bases from V and 3 bases from J, leaving 17 bases between. Germline CDR1 reads MGHDK; CDR2 reads SYGVNS. The CDR3 loop is CASSGGRDTYTGELFF. As DNA, the CDR3 is TGTGCCAGCAGCGGAGGCCGGGACACCTACACCGGGGAGCTGTTTTTT. The full variable domain, in which reference TRBV25-1 and TRBJ2-2 provide the parts outside the CDR3, is EADIYQTPRYLVIGTGKKITLECSQTMGHDKMYWYQQDPGMELHLIHYSYGVNSTEKGDLSSESTVSRIRTEHFPLTLESARPSHTSQYLCASSGGRDTYTGELFFGEGSRLTVL.

The chain uses TRBV25-1 and TRBJ2-1; 7 nucleotides line up with TRBD1. The CDR3 loop spans 13 amino acids. Germline lookup yields CDR1 MGHDK and CDR2 SYGVNS. V shed 0 bases, J shed 10 bases, and the junction held 3 bases outside the gene matches. As DNA, the CDR3 is TGTGCCAGCAGTGAATACCTCAGGGGGGAGCAGTTCTTC. Its protein is CASSEYLRGEQFF. Combining the CDR3 with reference TRBV25-1 and TRBJ2-1 gives the whole variable domain EADIYQTPRYLVIGTGKKITLECSQTMGHDKMYWYQQDPGMELHLIHYSYGVNSTEKGDLSSESTVSRIRTEHFPLTLESARPSHTSQYLCASSEYLRGEQFFGPGTRLTVL.

This clone was counted once. The J gene is TRBJ1-1, the V gene TRBV11-2; 7 bases agree with TRBD1. This CDR3 is built from 14 residues. The V segment lost 0 bases and the J segment 5 bases; nucleotides outside the gene matches: 3. CDR1 is SGHAT and CDR2 is FQNNGV in the germline V gene. DNA for the CDR3: TGTGCCAGCAGCTTAGACAGGGGGGGAACTGAAGCTTTCTTT. It encodes CASSLDRGGTEAFF.

The chain links TRBV11-2 to TRBJ1-1, with D maybe TRBD1 (5 bases). CDR1 is SGHAT and CDR2 is FQNNGV in the germline V gene. The CDR3 totals 15 residues. V lost 5 bases and J 0 bases, leaving 13 bases between the germline ends. CDR3 nucleotides: TGTGCCAGCAGCCAAGGGGCAGGCGTGAACACTGAAGCTTTCTTT. This gives the protein CASSQGAGVNTEAFF.

J is TRBJ2-1 and V is TRBV11-2, with a possible D match to TRBD2 (5 bases). The CDR3 extends over 14 amino acids. V lost 5 bases, J lost 9 bases, and 17 bases lay in between. The germline V gene encodes CDR1 SGHAT and CDR2 FQNNGV. The CDR3 bases are TGTGCCAGCAGCCGGGCAGGAGGTCGAGGTGAGCAGTTCTTC. It specifies CASSRAGGRGEQFF.

V and J are TRBV19 and TRBJ2-6, with TRBD1 as a possible D gene (6 bases). Germline values: CDR1 LNHDA, CDR2 SQIVND (reference sequence). This CDR3 spans 20 amino acids. Trimming left V 3 bases short and J 4 bases short, with 25 bases between. For the CDR3, the DNA is TGTGCCAGTAGTATTTTTATTTGGGACACAAGTTCCCCGGGGGCCAACGTCCTGACTTTC. Residues: CASSIFIWDTSSPGANVLTF.

Written as DNA, the CDR3 is TGTGCCAGCTCACCACCGGGGGGCTACCAAGAGACCCAGTACTTC. Translated: CASSPPGGYQETQYF. The genes are TRBV18 and TRBJ2-5; perhaps D is TRBD1 or TRBD2 (6 bases each). The CDR3 is 15 residues long. Germline CDR1 reads KGHSH; CDR2 reads LQKENI. Trimming left V 0 bases short and J 0 bases short, with 8 bases between.

This clone was observed once. The chain links TRBV10-1 to TRBJ2-7; tentatively, D is TRBD1 (7 bases). V lost 3 bases, J lost 4 bases, and 19 bases lay in between. The CDR3 covers 16 residues. Germline assignment: CDR1 WNHNN and CDR2 SYGVQD (reference sequence). DNA of the CDR3: TGCGCCAGCAGTGACCAGCGACAGGGACTGCGGTACGAGCAGTACTTC. Its translation: CASSDQRQGLRYEQYF.

This CDR3 is CASSPPPGANVLTF. CDR3 nucleotides: TGTGCCAGCAGCCCCCCCCCGGGGGCCAACGTCCTGACTTTC. The chain employs TRBV7-2 and TRBJ2-6; D unclear. V lost 5 bases to trimming and J lost 4 bases, with 9 bases between them. Germline V gives CDR1 SGHTA, CDR2 FQGNSA. The CDR3 has 14 residues. The full variable domain, completed using reference TRBV7-2 and TRBJ2-6, is GAGVSQSPSNKVTEKGKDVELRCDPISGHTALYWYRQSLGQGLEFLIYFQGNSAPDKSGLPSDRFSAERTGGSVSTLTIQRTQQEDSAVYLCASSPPPGANVLTFGAGSRLTVL.

J is TRBJ1-5 and V is TRBV7-8; TRBD1 might be the D (5 bases). V was clipped by 5 bases and J by 3 bases, with 17 bases between them. The CDR3 is made up of 16 amino acids. Per germline, CDR1 SGHVS and CDR2 FQNEAQ. This chain's CDR3 is CASSPQGQGNNQPQHF. In DNA form, the CDR3 reads TGTGCCAGCAGCCCCCAAGGCCAGGGAAACAATCAGCCCCAGCATTTT. Together with reference TRBV7-8 and TRBJ1-5, the CDR3 gives the full variable domain: GAGVSQSPRYKVAKRGQDVALRCDPISGHVSLFWYQQALGQGPEFLTYFQNEAQLDKSGLPSDRFFAERPEGSVSTLKIQRTQQEDSAVYLCASSPQGQGNNQPQHFGDGTRLSIL.

The chain combines TRBV9 with TRBJ2-1, with 10 positions matching TRBD2. Germline V gene sequence: CDR1 SGDLS, CDR2 YYNGEE. The J segment lost 0 bases and the V segment lost 0 bases, leaving 3 bases of the junction unmatched. The CDR3 has 17 amino acids. In nucleotides, the CDR3 is TGTGCCAGCAGCGTAGGGACTAGCGGTCCCTCCTACAATGAGCAGTTCTTC. Its translation is CASSVGTSGPSYNEQFF.

The chain employs TRBV19 and TRBJ2-6; 9 bases are shared with TRBD1. The trim removed 4 bases at V and 2 bases at J, leaving 6 bases unmatched. The CDR3 extends over 17 amino acids. Germline V gene lookup returns CDR1 LNHDA and CDR2 SQIVND (reference sequence). For the CDR3, the DNA is TGTGCCAGTAGTACCTCCGGGACAGGGCCTGGGGCCAACGTCCTGACTTTC. It specifies CASSTSGTGPGANVLTF.

The CDR3 DNA reads as TGCGCCAGCAGCTTATGGACAGGGGGACCGGGGAGATGGCAGTACTTC. Its protein is CASSLWTGGPGRWQYF. The chain uses TRBV4-1 and TRBJ2-7, with 10 bases aligning to TRBD1. There are 16 residues in the CDR3. The J segment lost 9 bases and the V segment lost 5 bases, leaving 16 bases of the junction unmatched. CDR1 is MGHRA, CDR2 YSYEKL, per germline.

V gene TRBV7-9 combines with J gene TRBJ2-3; a weak D match, TRBD1 (6 bases). CDR1 SEHNR and CDR2 FQNEAQ come from the germline V gene (reference sequence). V was trimmed by 5 bases and J by 0 bases, leaving 18 bases between them. This CDR3 spans 17 amino acids. The CDR3 nucleotides read TGTGCCAGCAGCACCTCACGGGACACAGCTAGCACAGATACGCAGTATTTT. Protein product: CASSTSRDTASTDTQYF.

Only a few counts were recorded for this clone. This rearrangement joins TRBV2 to TRBJ1-1; D gene unclear. The CDR3 consists of 13 residues. Germline V lookup: CDR1 SNHLY, CDR2 FYNNEI. Trimming pared 7 bases from V and 0 bases from J, leaving 9 bases between. The CDR3 sequence: CASTLYLNTEAFF. CDR3 nucleotide sequence: TGTGCCAGCACCCTGTACCTGAACACTGAAGCTTTCTTT. Variable domain in full (rest from reference TRBV2 and TRBJ1-1): EPEVTQTPSHQVTQMGQEVILRCVPISNHLYFYWYRQILGQKVEFLVSFYNNEISEKSEIFDDQFSVERPDGSNFTLKIRSTKLEDSAMYFCASTLYLNTEAFFGQGTRLTVV.

This sequence joins TRBV6-5 and TRBJ2-7; TRBD2 matches at 8 bases. This CDR3 is 13 amino acids long. The V gene's germline CDR1 is MNHEY and CDR2 SVGAGI. J lost 4 bases, V lost 8 bases, and 7 bases had no gene match. The CDR3 sequence: CASRLGGGYEQYF. The CDR3 DNA sequence: TGTGCCAGCCGTCTCGGGGGGGGTTACGAGCAGTACTTC.

This chain joins TRBV11-2 and TRBJ2-3; 8 nucleotides match TRBD2. This CDR3 is 17 amino acids long. From germline, CDR1 is SGHAT and CDR2 FQNNGV. V shed 2 bases, J shed 2 bases, and the junction held 9 bases outside the gene matches. Here the CDR3 reads CASSLRGGRGITDTQYF. DNA for the CDR3: TGTGCCAGCAGCTTACGCGGGGGGCGGGGGATCACAGATACGCAGTATTTT.

The chain carries TRBV28 and TRBJ2-7, with D hard to call. CDR1 and CDR2 (germline): MDHEN, SYDVKM. Trimming shortened V by 5 bases and J by 2 bases, and 19 bases separated the two germline ends. This CDR3 has 16 amino acids. The CDR3 here is CASSRPILTFPYEQYF. For the CDR3, the DNA is TGTGCCAGCAGTCGGCCTATATTGACCTTCCCCTACGAGCAGTACTTC.

The rearrangement links TRBV7-2 to TRBJ2-3; D is ambiguous. V lost 4 bases, J lost 0 bases, and 11 bases lay in between. Germline assignment: CDR1 SGHTA and CDR2 FQGNSA. This CDR3 comprises 15 residues. The CDR3 sequence is CASSSVGGSTDTQYF. CDR3 sequence (DNA): TGTGCCAGCAGCTCCGTGGGTGGTAGCACAGATACGCAGTATTTT. The full variable domain, in which reference TRBV7-2 and TRBJ2-3 provide the parts outside the CDR3, is GAGVSQSPSNKVTEKGKDVELRCDPISGHTALYWYRQSLGQGLEFLIYFQGNSAPDKSGLPSDRFSAERTGGSVSTLTIQRTQQEDSAVYLCASSSVGGSTDTQYFGPGTRLTVL.